Below are 23 T cell receptor beta chains sequenced from a single sample in a study of early T cells in non-severe SARS-CoV-2 infection. TCRdb itself ran the 5' RACE reads through MiXCR, one entry per CDR3 protein. The sample has around 50,000 distinct CDR3 sequences; around 5.2% are singletons. Sequenced input: whole blood. The receptors derive from an adult who was a healthcare worker with PCR-confirmed SARS-CoV-2 infection or an uninfected control (not recorded which).

This clonotype appeared many times. The V call is TRBV27, the J call TRBJ2-5; 9 bases are a match to TRBD2. Per germline, CDR1 MNHEY and CDR2 SMNVEV (reference sequence). This CDR3 contains 18 residues. The ends lost 3 bases at V and 5 bases at J; junction bases unmatched: 16. The CDR3 region has the DNA TGTGCCAGCAGTTTGGTTGGCGGGGGGGGGCGATTCAGGGAGACCCAGTACTTC. Protein: CASSLVGGGGRFRETQYF.

This clonotype was found a few times. The chain is built from TRBV12-2 and TRBJ1-1; the table names TRBD1, a call not compared with the DNA. TRBV12-2 is marked as a pseudogene. The CDR3 totals 17 residues. This CDR3 is CASRLARRGKAGTEAFF. The CDR3 bases are TGTGCAAGTCGCTTAGCGCGTCGGGGGAAGGCGGGCACTGAAGCTTTCTTT.

The sample holds a few counts of this clonotype. The chain couples TRBV7-6 to TRBJ1-1, with D possibly matching TRBD1 (6 bases). Trimming stripped 3 bases from V and 4 bases from J, with 15 bases between. CDR3 length: 15 amino acids. Germline-derived CDR1 and CDR2 are SGHVS and FNYEAQ. In DNA form, the CDR3 reads TGTGCCAGCAGCTTTTTGCCAGGGGTTGGCACTGAAGCTTTCTTT. Amino acids: CASSFLPGVGTEAFF.

To note about this clonotype: This sequence may be a read error, since a much larger clone differs from it by one base. The chain couples TRBV4-2 to TRBJ2-2; D is undetermined. Trimming took off 0 bases at V and 4 bases at J, with 12 bases between the two ends. Germline CDR1 reads LGHNA; CDR2 reads YNFKEQ. The CDR3 has 16 amino acids. CDR3 loop: CASSQDPGTSTGELFF. DNA of the CDR3: TGTGCCAGCAGCCAAGATCCGGGCACGAGCACCGGGGAGCTGTTTTTT.

In its sample, this clonotype was seen a few times. The chain has TRBV10-2 and TRBJ2-5; 7 bases fit TRBD2. Germline V gene lookup returns CDR1 WSHSY and CDR2 SAAADI. The ends lost 3 bases at V and 2 bases at J; junction bases unmatched: 12. The CDR3 is made up of 17 amino acids. The CDR3 loop is CASSDSHGRRLQETQYF. The CDR3 DNA reads as TGCGCCAGCAGTGATTCCCACGGGAGGAGATTACAAGAGACCCAGTACTTC.

There are a few counts of this clonotype. DNA for the CDR3: TGTGCCAGCAGCTTAGTAGGGGCCGTAGAGACCCAGTACTTC. It is translated as CASSLVGAVETQYF. The chain couples TRBV7-8 to TRBJ2-5, with D perhaps matching TRBD1 (5 bases). The CDR3 spans 14 residues. V was cut by 1 base and J by 4 bases, with 10 bases left in between. The V gene's germline CDR1 is SGHVS and CDR2 FQNEAQ.

This clonotype was recorded many times. V usage is TRBV20-1 and J usage is TRBJ2-3; D possibly matches TRBD1 or TRBD2 (5 bases each). From germline, CDR1 is DFQATT and CDR2 SNEGSKA (reference sequence). V lost 3 bases and J lost 3, with 19 bases in between. CDR3 length: 16 residues. Here the CDR3 reads CSASDPGSRFTDTQYF. The CDR3 nucleotides read TGCAGTGCTAGTGACCCAGGGAGTCGGTTTACAGATACGCAGTATTTT.

Concerning this clonotype itself: A read error may produce the germline difference seen at one junction end. V usage is TRBV7-2 and J usage is TRBJ2-7; D remains unclear. The length of the CDR3 is 12 residues. Germline CDR1 is SGHTA and CDR2 is FQGNSA. CDR3 sequence: CATSLGLYEQYF. The DNA for the CDR3 is TGTGCCACCAGCTTAGGATTGTACGAGCAGTACTTC.

Ten or more counts support this clonotype. V is TRBV4-3 and J is TRBJ2-1, with D perhaps TRBD2 (5 bases). Germline V gene sequence: CDR1 LGHNA, CDR2 YSLEER. The CDR3 totals 16 residues. Deletions cut 2 bases from V and 4 bases from J, with 15 bases between. CDR3 in amino acids: CASSQTGRTEYNEQFF. The CDR3 coding sequence is TGCGCCAGCAGCCAAACGGGCAGGACTGAATACAATGAGCAGTTCTTC.

The J gene is TRBJ2-1, the V gene TRBV6-6; 11 bases are shared with TRBD2. From germline, CDR1 is MNHNY and CDR2 SVGAGI (reference sequence). The trim removed 0 bases at V and 4 bases at J, leaving 5 bases unmatched. The CDR3 is made up of 17 amino acids. Here the CDR3 DNA reads TGTGCCAGCAGTTACTCGCCGACTAGCGGGGTTTACAATGAGCAGTTCTTC. Protein product: CASSYSPTSGVYNEQFF.

This clonotype was seen many times. This sequence joins TRBV7-9 and TRBJ1-3, with no clear D. Germline CDR1 SEHNR, CDR2 FQNEAQ (reference sequence). CDR3 length: 16 residues. V was cut by 3 bases and J by 2 bases, with 14 bases left in between. CDR3 in amino acids: CASSFSLSTAGNTIYF. In DNA form, the CDR3 reads TGTGCCAGCAGCTTCTCCTTGTCCACCGCTGGAAACACCATATATTTT.

The V gene is TRBV4-2, the J gene TRBJ1-4; the D is unclear. Germline lookup yields CDR1 LGHNA and CDR2 YNFKEQ. CDR3 size: 14 residues. Between the trimmed V and J ends, which lost 0 bases and 5 bases, there was a span of 7 bases. Here the CDR3 DNA reads TGTGCCAGCAGCCAAGATTCCAGCAATGAAAAACTGTTTTTT. Translation gives CASSQDSSNEKLFF.

This clonotype was seen a handful of times. The V call is TRBV27, the J call TRBJ1-6; D is uncertain. This CDR3 is 15 amino acids long. The V gene's germline CDR1 is MNHEY and CDR2 SMNVEV (reference sequence). V was pared by 7 bases and J by 5 bases, with 15 bases between. CDR3 DNA: TGTGCCAGCAATAAGGAGGGCCCTAATAATTCACCCCTCCACTTT. Translation: CASNKEGPNNSPLHF.

In its sample, this clonotype was seen many times. V usage is TRBV2 and J usage is TRBJ2-2; the D is unclear. Germline V gene data show CDR1 as SNHLY and CDR2 as FYNNEI. The CDR3 is 12 amino acids. The germline V and J ends were trimmed by 8 bases and 1 base, with 5 bases remaining between them. In DNA, the CDR3 is TGTGCCAGCTGGAGGAACACCGGGGAGCTGTTTTTT. It is translated as CASWRNTGELFF.

Many counts were recorded for this clonotype. This chain links TRBV11-2 with TRBJ2-5; either TRBD1 or TRBD2 may fit D (5 bases each). The germline CDR1 and CDR2 sequences are SGHAT and FQNNGV. The CDR3 covers 13 residues. V lost 3 bases to trimming and J lost 9 bases, with 14 bases between them. The CDR3 nucleotides read TGTGCCAGCAGCTTGGCTACTGGGACGGCCCAGTACTTC. Translating it yields CASSLATGTAQYF.

This clonotype was seen at least ten times. The V and J genes are TRBV3-1 and TRBJ2-1; 7 bases agree with TRBD2. J gave up 2 bases and V 1 base, and 8 bases lay outside the gene matches. The CDR3 has 17 residues. Germline values: CDR1 LGHDT, CDR2 YNNKEL (reference sequence). The CDR3 DNA is TGTGCCAGCAGCCAAGTCCCGACAACTAGCGCCTACAATGAGCAGTTCTTC. This gives the protein CASSQVPTTSAYNEQFF.

There are many counts of this clonotype. The chain couples TRBV19 to TRBJ1-5, with 9 nucleotides matching TRBD1. In germline, CDR1 is LNHDA, CDR2 SQIVND (reference sequence). This CDR3 is built from 16 residues. V gave up 0 bases and J gave up 10 bases; unmatched junction bases: 10. The CDR3: CASSIDPGTGKTPQHF. CDR3 nucleotide sequence: TGTGCCAGTAGTATAGATCCCGGGACAGGGAAGACTCCCCAGCATTTT.

The CDR3 spells CASSLVTSTDTQYF. The CDR3, as DNA: TGTGCCAGCAGCTTAGTAACTAGCACAGATACGCAGTATTTT. The chain recombines TRBV7-2 with TRBJ2-3; D not certain. The germline CDR1 and CDR2 sequences are SGHTA and FQGNSA. The length of the CDR3 is 14 residues. V dropped 1 base and J dropped 0 bases, with 5 bases sitting between them.

This clonotype is medium-sized (0.01 to 0.1%) by share. The rearrangement uses TRBV20-1 and TRBJ2-1; D is uncertain. The ends were cut back, 6 bases at V and 5 bases at J, with 5 bases in the middle. Germline values: CDR1 DFQATT, CDR2 SNEGSKA (reference sequence). The CDR3 extends over 10 amino acids. The CDR3 DNA reads as TGCAGTGCCTTCGACAATGAGCAGTTCTTC. It translates to CSAFDNEQFF.

This clonotype was recorded at least ten times. The rearrangement links TRBV7-2 to TRBJ2-7, with TRBD1 matching 7 bases. This CDR3 has 16 amino acids. V dropped 4 bases and J dropped 0; count of bases not matched to a gene: 9. Germline V CDR1 and CDR2: SGHTA, FQGNSA. CDR3 protein: CASSSRTTGRSYEQYF. The CDR3 DNA is TGTGCCAGCAGCTCCCGAACGACAGGGCGCTCCTACGAGCAGTACTTC.

At least ten counts were recorded for this clonotype. The chain recombines TRBV18 with TRBJ1-1; D uncertain. From germline, CDR1 is KGHSH and CDR2 LQKENI. V lost 2 bases and J 6 bases, leaving 10 bases between the germline ends. This CDR3 has 13 amino acids. This CDR3 reads CASSPSMIAEAFF. The CDR3 DNA follows: TGTGCCAGCTCACCATCGATGATCGCTGAAGCTTTCTTT.

Many counts were recorded for this clonotype. This rearrangement joins TRBV4-1 to TRBJ2-7, with a tentative D call TRBD2 (5 bases). V lost 1 base to trimming and J lost 5 bases, with 12 bases between them. Germline V gene data show CDR1 as MGHRA and CDR2 as YSYEKL. CDR3 length: 14 residues. CDR3 DNA: TGCGCCAGCAGCCAAGGCGGGCCTTTAGACGAGCAGTACTTC. This gives the protein CASSQGGPLDEQYF.

In its sample, this clonotype was seen a few times. A much more abundant neighbour one base away suggests this may be a read error. This chain uses TRBV7-9 with TRBJ2-2, with 7 bases matching TRBD2. The CDR3 covers 13 residues. Looked up from germline, CDR1 is SEHNR and CDR2 is FQNEAQ (reference sequence). The CDR3 DNA sequence: TGTACCACCGACAGCGGGGACACCGGGGAGCTGTTTTTT. It codes for CTTDSGDTGELFF. The full variable domain, completed using reference TRBV7-9 and TRBJ2-2, is DTGVSQNPRHKITKRGQNVTFRCDPISEHNRLYWYRQTLGQGPEFLTYFQNEAQLEKSRLLSDRFSAERPKGSFSTLEIQRTEQGDSAMYLCTTDSGDTGELFFGEGSRLTVL.